Sequencing of this T cell receptor (beta chain) was carried out in a study of T-cell reconstitution after alpha-beta-depleted transplantation in children. Findings of the study overall: By about two months after transplant, alpha-beta T cells reportedly arose from several hundred graft clones that had expanded.

Unique molecular identifiers were used to barcode this TCRbeta library. TCRdb itself ran the PCR reads through MiXCR, one entry per CDR3 protein. The sample yields about 980,000 distinct CDR3 sequences, about 29% seen once. This CDR3 comprises 13 residues. The V gene's germline CDR1 is DFQATT and CDR2 SNEGSKA (reference sequence). V lost 6 bases and J lost 4, with 15 bases in between. In the case of this clonotype: Its antigen is undetermined.

Source: PBMCs, mostly from graft donor cells, taken 360 days after TCRalphabeta/CD19-depleted stem cell transplant. The receptor's source is a boy under three years old who had a stem cell transplant for SCID, so the T cells may come from the graft donor. The chain carries TRBV20-1 and TRBJ1-2; a weak D match, TRBD1 (5 bases). The CDR3 DNA follows: TGCAGTGCCCTCCCCCAGGGTAGCTATGGCTACACCTTC. This encodes CSALPQGSYGYTF.